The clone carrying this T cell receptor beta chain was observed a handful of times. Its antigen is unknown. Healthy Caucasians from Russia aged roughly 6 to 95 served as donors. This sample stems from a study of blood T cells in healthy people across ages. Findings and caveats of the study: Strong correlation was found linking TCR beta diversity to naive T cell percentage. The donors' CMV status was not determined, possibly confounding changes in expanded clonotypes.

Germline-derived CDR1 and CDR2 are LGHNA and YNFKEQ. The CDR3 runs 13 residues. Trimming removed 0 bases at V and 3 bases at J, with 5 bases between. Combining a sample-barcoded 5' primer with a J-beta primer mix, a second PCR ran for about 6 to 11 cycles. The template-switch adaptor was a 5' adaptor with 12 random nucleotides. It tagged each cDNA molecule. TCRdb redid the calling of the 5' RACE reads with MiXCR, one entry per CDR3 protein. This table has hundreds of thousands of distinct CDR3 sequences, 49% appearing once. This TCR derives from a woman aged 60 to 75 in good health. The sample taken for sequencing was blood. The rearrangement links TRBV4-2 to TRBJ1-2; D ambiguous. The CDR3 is CASSQDEHYGYTF. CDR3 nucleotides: TGTGCCAGCAGCCAAGACGAACACTATGGCTACACCTTC.